One and the same sample provided the 18 T cell receptor beta chains below, sequenced in a study of regulatory T cells in long-lasting Graves disease (dated by TCRdb to the early 2020s). The time point label of this sample denotes: newly diagnosed GD, antithyroid drugs for less than 3 months. RNA was extracted from PBMCs in TRIzol for both TCR sequencing and RNA sequencing. The library was prepared using multiplex PCR. The reads were generated on an Illumina HiSeq 4000. CDR3 regions were amplified by Arm-PCR with iRepertoire HTBI primers to construct TCR beta libraries. TCRdb reprocessing: public reads trimmed at Q25 with fastp, clones called with MiXCR, in-frame beta chains kept. Rows are unified per CDR3 protein, each entry keeping the most common DNA and genes. Present in this sample are 560,000 or so distinct CDR3 sequences, around 15% of which were seen just once. The ten largest clones add up to about 12% of the sample.

The sample was also reused in another study, on T cells in Graves' hyperthyroidism and ophthalmopathy.

The source material was peripheral blood mononuclear cells (PBMCs), sampled at new diagnosis, from a patient treated with antithyroid drugs. The receptor set was obtained from a man younger than 30 with Graves disease. Donor details come from another sample of the same person, matched by shared clones.

The table lists this clonotype with many counts. The rearrangement uses TRBV12-3 or TRBV12-4 and TRBJ2-2, with 11 bases fitting TRBD1. The CDR3 extends over 16 amino acids. V was clipped by 5 bases and J by 6 bases; unmatched bases: 8. The CDR3 sequence is CASSPGTGGYPGELFF. DNA for the CDR3: TGTGCCAGCAGTCCCGGGACAGGGGGATACCCCGGGGAGCTGTTTTTT.

The chain is built from TRBV29-1 and TRBJ2-7, with 9 bases fitting TRBD1. The length of the CDR3 is 13 residues. Per the germline V gene, CDR1 is SQVTM and CDR2 is ANQGSEA. V dropped 4 bases and J dropped 5; count of bases not matched to a gene: 6. Here the CDR3 reads CSVGGTGFHEQYF. The CDR3 DNA reads as TGCAGCGTTGGTGGGACAGGGTTCCACGAGCAGTACTTC.

The V call is TRBV19, the J call TRBJ2-5; D call uncertain. There are 17 residues in the CDR3. Germline V gene data show CDR1 as LNHDA and CDR2 as SQIVND (reference sequence). V was cut by 6 bases and J by 4 bases, with 24 bases left in between. Here the CDR3 reads CASRRSFRFAASETQYF. CDR3 coding DNA: TGTGCCAGTAGAAGGTCATTTAGGTTTGCAGCTTCAGAGACCCAGTACTTC.

This clonotype was picked up a small number of times. The J gene is TRBJ1-4, the V gene TRBV15; TRBD1 aligns across 7 bases. Germline lookup yields CDR1 LNHNV and CDR2 YYDKDF (reference sequence). CDR3 size: 16 residues. Trimming at V came to 2 bases and at J to 5 bases, leaving 8 bases not matched to a gene. Here the CDR3 reads CATSRLPGQRNEKLFF. The CDR3 DNA is TGTGCCACCAGCAGACTACCGGGACAGAGGAATGAAAAACTGTTTTTT.

There are a few counts of this clonotype. The CDR3 carries no conserved terminal phenylalanine or tryptophan, so it likely arises from a read error. The DNA is left out, because the CDR3 cannot be placed on it with certainty; the CDR3 is given as TCRdb lists it. The chain links TRBV6-5 to TRBJ1-2. A total of 9 residues make up the CDR3, ends included. CDR1 and CDR2 from the germline V gene are MNHEY and SVGAGI. The CDR3 protein is CASSYRPYY.

This clonotype showed up just once. The rearrangement uses TRBV30 and TRBJ1-2; 10 bases fit TRBD1. This CDR3 region has 15 residues. The germline CDR1 and CDR2 sequences are GTSNPN and SVGIG (reference sequence). The J segment lost 8 bases and the V segment lost 3 bases, leaving 12 bases of the junction unmatched. The CDR3 here is CAWSLLGQGLRGYTF. In nucleotides, the CDR3 is TGTGCCTGGAGCCTACTGGGACAGGGGCTACGGGGCTACACCTTC.

The chain has TRBV4-2 and TRBJ2-7; 10 nucleotides line up with TRBD1. V lost 4 bases, J lost 3 bases, and 9 bases stayed unmatched. The CDR3 is 16 residues long. The germline V gene has CDR1 LGHNA and CDR2 YNFKEQ. The CDR3 reads CASSLTPGTGDYEQYF. CDR3 bases: TGTGCCAGCAGCCTTACCCCCGGGACAGGGGACTACGAGCAGTACTTC.

This clonotype appeared a few times. The V call is TRBV27, the J call TRBJ1-6; D gene ambiguous. Germline CDR1 reads MNHEY; CDR2 reads SMNVEV (reference sequence). This CDR3 has 15 amino acids. Trimming left V 6 bases short and J 7 bases short, with 16 bases between. The CDR3 DNA sequence: TGTGCCAGCAGCCCTTTAGGTTCGGGGAATTCACCCCTCCACTTT. Its translation: CASSPLGSGNSPLHF.

This sequence joins TRBV7-2 and TRBJ2-3, with 10 bases that match TRBD2. Trimming at V came to 2 bases and at J to 2 bases, leaving 4 bases not matched to a gene. Germline CDR1 reads SGHTA; CDR2 reads FQGNSA. This CDR3 comprises 16 residues. CDR3 sequence: CASSLRTSGDTDTQYF. The CDR3 DNA reads as TGTGCCAGCAGCTTAAGGACTAGCGGAGACACAGATACGCAGTATTTT.

This clonotype was seen at least ten times. V gene TRBV20-1 combines with J gene TRBJ2-3; D possibly corresponds to TRBD1 (5 bases). This CDR3 has 15 amino acids. The V end was cut by 2 bases, the J end by 1 base, with 13 bases between. In germline, CDR1 is DFQATT, CDR2 SNEGSKA (reference sequence). Here the CDR3 DNA reads TGCAGTGCTAGAAGGGGCTCGAGTCGCACAGATACGCAGTATTTT. Its translation is CSARRGSSRTDTQYF.

This clonotype was recorded many times. The J gene is TRBJ1-1, the V gene TRBV3-1; D not certain. Deletions cut 4 bases from V and 4 bases from J, with 10 bases between. The V gene's germline CDR1 is LGHDT and CDR2 YNNKEL (reference sequence). The CDR3 extends over 13 amino acids. CDR3 region: CASSPVAGTEAFF. The DNA of the CDR3 is TGTGCCAGCAGCCCAGTCGCGGGCACTGAAGCTTTCTTT. Variable domain in full (rest from reference TRBV3-1 and TRBJ1-1): DTAVSQTPKYLVTQMGNDKSIKCEQNLGHDTMYWYKQDSKKFLKIMFSYNNKELIINETVPNRFSPKSPDKAHLNLHINSLELGDSAVYFCASSPVAGTEAFFGQGTRLTVV.

This clonotype has ten or more counts. The chain links TRBV6-1 to TRBJ2-7; D unresolved. Germline loops: CDR1 MNHNS, CDR2 SASEGT. Trimming left V 2 bases short and J 4 bases short, with 3 bases between. The CDR3 consists of 11 residues. The CDR3 DNA reads TGTGCCAGCAGTGAACCGTACGAGCAGTACTTC. As protein: CASSEPYEQYF.

This clonotype was found a few times. The CDR3 DNA is TGTGCCAGCAGCTTAGCCCCTAGTCGCGTTTCCCATGGCTACACCTTC. The encoded protein is CASSLAPSRVSHGYTF. J is TRBJ1-2 and V is TRBV7-9; D call uncertain. The CDR3 has 16 residues. Germline V lookup: CDR1 SEHNR, CDR2 FQNEAQ (reference sequence). The V end lost 0 bases, the J end lost 6 bases, and 17 bases lay between the germline ends. The entire variable domain, with the rest obtained from reference TRBV7-9 and TRBJ1-2, is as follows: DTGVSQNPRHKITKRGQNVTFRCDPISEHNRLYWYRQTLGQGPEFLTYFQNEAQLEKSRLLSDRFSAERPKGSFSTLEIQRTEQGDSAMYLCASSLAPSRVSHGYTFGSGTRLTVV.

Only a few counts were recorded for this clonotype. The chain links TRBV6-5 to TRBJ1-2; tentatively, D is TRBD1 (6 bases). CDR1 and CDR2 (germline): MNHEY, SVGAGI. The CDR3 is 17 amino acids. Trimming took off 0 bases at V and 3 bases at J, with 17 bases between the two ends. In DNA, the CDR3 is TGTGCCAGCAGTTACTCCCCTCTCGGGGGCCCAGACTATGGCTACACCTTC. Translation gives CASSYSPLGGPDYGYTF.

The rearrangement joins TRBV20-1 to TRBJ2-7; weak D call: TRBD2 (6 bases). CDR1 is DFQATT and CDR2 is SNEGSKA in the germline V gene (reference sequence). This CDR3 comprises 16 residues. V lost 0 bases to trimming and J lost 0 bases, with 15 bases between them. The CDR3 here is CSARDRSLANSYEQYF. CDR3 sequence (DNA): TGCAGTGCTAGAGATCGAAGTCTAGCGAACTCCTACGAGCAGTACTTC.

This clonotype was detected many times. J is TRBJ2-7 and V is TRBV27; 12 bases line up with TRBD2. The germline gives CDR1 MNHEY, CDR2 SMNVEV (reference sequence). Trimming cost V 6 bases and J 5 bases; bases outside gene matches: 11. There are 16 residues in the CDR3. The CDR3 is CASRPFTSGRSDEQYF. For the CDR3, the DNA is TGTGCCAGCAGGCCATTTACTAGCGGGAGGTCAGACGAGCAGTACTTC.

This clonotype came up many times. This rearrangement joins TRBV19 to TRBJ1-1; the D is unclear. CDR1 and CDR2 (germline): LNHDA, SQIVND (reference sequence). Trimming took 5 bases from V and 8 from J, leaving 9 bases between them. CDR3 length equals 11 residues. CDR3 coding DNA: TGTGCCAGTAGTTCCTACAGAGAAGCTTTCTTT. Its protein is CASSSYREAFF.

The chain links TRBV5-4 to TRBJ1-1; D perhaps matches TRBD1 (5 bases). This CDR3 contains 15 residues. Germline CDR1 is SGHNT and CDR2 is YYREEE (reference sequence). V lost 3 bases, J lost 3 bases, and 15 bases lay in between. The CDR3 here is CASSSPGDGDTEAFF. In DNA, the CDR3 is TGTGCCAGCAGCTCCCCCGGGGACGGGGACACTGAAGCTTTCTTT.